This T cell receptor beta chain was identified in a study of blood T cell repertoires in COVID-19. At the level of the study: COVID-19 samples from acute and convalescent phases originated in the United States, Italy and Spain.

As handled by the study authors: Amplification of reference gene primers provided the estimated nucleated cell counts. Some clones are missing from TCRdb's copy, which holds only in-frame ones; the method was immunoSEQ multiplex PCR. V, J and clone size reflect that table, while D and trimming were determined from the DNA. Here the sample spans a few hundred thousand clones, 90% being singletons. Participants came from some 26 US areas, aged roughly 18 to 90 years. Germline V gives CDR1 MGHDK, CDR2 SYGVNS. Trimming took 3 bases from V and 1 from J; bases not matched to a gene: 4. The CDR3 has 16 residues.

V usage is TRBV25-1 and J usage is TRBJ2-3; 10 bases agree with TRBD2. The sample comprised PBMCs or T cells enriched from blood (not recorded which). This receptor was taken from a woman between 18 and 29 years old with acute COVID-19. The CDR3 DNA sequence: TGTGCCAGCAGTGACGGGCTAGCGGGGGGCACAGATACGCAGTATTTT. This encodes CASSDGLAGGTDTQYF.